Presented here are 5 T cell receptor beta chains from one specimen sequenced in a study of cytomegalovirus exposure and HLA in healthy donors. PCR was performed using 60 Vbeta and 13 Jbeta primers. The method was immunoSEQ multiplex PCR; TCRdb's version includes in-frame clones alone and lacks a portion of them. The data hold about 78,000 clones, with roughly 72% observed a single time. The sequencing input was PBMCs. These receptors were collected from a woman aged 40 to 49 in good health and CMV-seropositive.

CDR3 coding DNA: TGTGCCAGCAGTGAAACAGACGATTATGGCTACACCTTC. Translation: CASSETDDYGYTF. The chain links TRBV2 to TRBJ1-2, with D hard to call. CDR3 length: 13 residues. The V end was cut by 2 bases, the J end by 5 bases, with 9 bases between. The germline CDR1 and CDR2 sequences are SNHLY and FYNNEI.

V usage is TRBV30 and J usage is TRBJ2-2; TRBD1 is a possible D gene (5 bases). Germline V CDR1 and CDR2: GTSNPN, SVGIG (reference sequence). The CDR3 sequence is 15 residues long. Trimming stripped 4 bases from V and 6 bases from J, with 18 bases between. As DNA, the CDR3 is TGTGCCTGGATGCGTCAGGGTAGAAATCCCGGGGAGCTGTTTTTT. Protein product: CAWMRQGRNPGELFF.

J is TRBJ2-1 and V is TRBV5-8, with D possibly TRBD1 on 5 matching bases. V dropped 0 bases and J dropped 8 bases, with 12 bases sitting between them. The CDR3 has 14 amino acids. Germline CDR1 is SGHTS and CDR2 is YDEGEE. The CDR3 spells CASSLGQGFDEQFF. The CDR3 DNA is TGTGCCAGCAGCTTGGGGCAGGGTTTCGATGAGCAGTTCTTC. Full variable domain (rest looked up from reference TRBV5-8 and TRBJ2-1): EAGVTQSPTHLIKTRGQQATLRCSPISGHTSVYWYQQALGLGLQFLLWYDEGEERNRGNFPPRFSGRQFPNYSSELNVNALELEDSALYLCASSLGQGFDEQFFGPGTRLTVL.

The chain carries TRBV4-3 and TRBJ2-1; 11 bases are shared with TRBD2. CDR1 and CDR2 (germline): LGHNA, YSLEER. V lost 2 bases, J lost 6 bases, and 3 bases stayed unmatched. The CDR3 sequence is 15 residues long. CDR3: CASSQPSGGINEQFF. CDR3 DNA: TGCGCCAGCAGCCAACCTAGCGGGGGGATCAATGAGCAGTTCTTC.

The chain is built from TRBV2 and TRBJ1-2; TRBD1 aligns across 7 bases. V was clipped by 6 bases and J by 6 bases; unmatched bases: 10. The CDR3 runs 14 residues. Germline CDR1 reads SNHLY; CDR2 reads FYNNEI. The CDR3 loop reads CASRNDREFDGYTF. In DNA, the CDR3 is TGTGCCAGCAGGAACGACAGGGAGTTCGATGGCTACACCTTC.